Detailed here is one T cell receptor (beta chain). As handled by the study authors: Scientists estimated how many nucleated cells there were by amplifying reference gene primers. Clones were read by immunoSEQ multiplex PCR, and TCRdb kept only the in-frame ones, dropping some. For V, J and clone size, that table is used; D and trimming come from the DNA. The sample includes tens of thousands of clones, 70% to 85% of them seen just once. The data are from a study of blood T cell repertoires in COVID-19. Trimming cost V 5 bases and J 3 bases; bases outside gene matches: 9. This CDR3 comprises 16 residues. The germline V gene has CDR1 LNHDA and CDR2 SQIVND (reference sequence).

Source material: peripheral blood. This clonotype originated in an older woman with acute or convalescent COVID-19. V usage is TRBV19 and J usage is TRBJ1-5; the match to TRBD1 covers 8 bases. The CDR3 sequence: CASSPGGRGFNQPQHF. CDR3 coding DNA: TGTGCCAGTAGTCCAGGGGGCAGGGGGTTCAATCAGCCCCAGCATTTT.